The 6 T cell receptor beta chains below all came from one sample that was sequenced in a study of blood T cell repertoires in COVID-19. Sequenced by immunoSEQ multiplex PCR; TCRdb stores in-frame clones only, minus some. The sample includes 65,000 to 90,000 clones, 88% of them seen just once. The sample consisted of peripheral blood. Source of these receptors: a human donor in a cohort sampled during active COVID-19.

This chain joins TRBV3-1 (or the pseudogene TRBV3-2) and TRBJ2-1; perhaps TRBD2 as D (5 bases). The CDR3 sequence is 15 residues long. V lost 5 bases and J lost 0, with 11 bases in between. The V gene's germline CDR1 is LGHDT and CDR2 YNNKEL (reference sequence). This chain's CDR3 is CASSKSGFSYNEQFF. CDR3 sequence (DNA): TGTGCCAGCAGCAAGAGCGGATTCTCCTACAATGAGCAGTTCTTC.

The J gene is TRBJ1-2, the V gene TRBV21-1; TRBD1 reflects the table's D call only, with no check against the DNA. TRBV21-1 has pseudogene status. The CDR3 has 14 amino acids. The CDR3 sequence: CASSIEGHLYGYTF. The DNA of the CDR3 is TGTGCCAGCAGCATTGAGGGACACCTCTATGGCTACACCTTC.

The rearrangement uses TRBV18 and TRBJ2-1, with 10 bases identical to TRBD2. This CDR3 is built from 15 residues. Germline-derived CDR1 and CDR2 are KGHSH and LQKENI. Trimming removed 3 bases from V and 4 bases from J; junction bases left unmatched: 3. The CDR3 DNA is TGTGCCAGCTCACCGGGGACTAGCGCATACAATGAGCAGTTCTTC. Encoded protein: CASSPGTSAYNEQFF.

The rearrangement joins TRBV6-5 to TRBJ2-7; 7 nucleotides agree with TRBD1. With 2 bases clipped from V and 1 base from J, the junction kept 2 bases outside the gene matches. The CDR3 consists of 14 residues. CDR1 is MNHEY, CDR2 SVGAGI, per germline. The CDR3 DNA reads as TGTGCCAGCAGTTACGTGACAGGGTCCTACGAGCAGTACTTC. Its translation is CASSYVTGSYEQYF.

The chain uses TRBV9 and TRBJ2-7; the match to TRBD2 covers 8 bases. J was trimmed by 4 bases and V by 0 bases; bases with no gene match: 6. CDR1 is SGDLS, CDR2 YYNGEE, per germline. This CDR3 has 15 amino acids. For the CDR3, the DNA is TGTGCCAGCAGCGTAGGAGCGGGAGTAATGTACGAGCAGTACTTC. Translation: CASSVGAGVMYEQYF.

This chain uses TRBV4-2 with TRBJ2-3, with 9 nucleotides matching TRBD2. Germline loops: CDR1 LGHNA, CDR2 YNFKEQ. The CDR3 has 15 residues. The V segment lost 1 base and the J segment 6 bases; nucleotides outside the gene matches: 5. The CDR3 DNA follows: TGTGCCAGCAGCCAAGCTAGCGGGGAAAGGGATACGCAGTATTTT. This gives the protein CASSQASGERDTQYF.